This T cell receptor (beta chain) was identified in a study of shared clonotypes between healthy human individuals (dated by TCRdb to between 2020 and 2021). At the level of the whole study: A few men and two women, aged 18 to 49 years, made up the cohort. For each donor, CD4 naive and CD4 memory were each run on three plates, CD8 naive on two plates, and CD8 memory on one plate. The study deeply sequenced blood TCR repertoires of about 5 healthy adults to estimate repertoire size and the extent of clonotype sharing between individuals. To increase sequencing depth and limit assay-specific biases, different laboratories used diverse techniques to prepare libraries and sequence TCR repertoires. Leukapheresis yielded between about 0.9 and 8.9 billion PBMCs per donor.

General conclusions and limits of the study: Clonotypes shared by all four sorted-subset donors showed higher generation probabilities than non-shared clonotypes. Based on pairwise subsampling, the degree of clonotype sharing among donors was expected to be affected by sequencing depth. Rarefaction of sorted-subset datasets indicated incomplete sequencing despite the large sequencing depth. The small number of donors limited the genetic and exposure-history diversity represented. Sampling was restricted to blood, and TCR repertoires in tissues likely differ from the TCR repertoires found in blood. Across a few donors, approximately 5% of naive CD4, 3% to 3.5% of naive CD8, about 2.3% of memory CD4, and over 0.35% of memory CD8 clonotypes were shared. Naive subsets generally had larger estimated clonotype richness than memory subsets.

Concerning this clone: Its antigen remains unidentified. Per-nucleotide qualities are absent, and no much larger clonotype sits a single base away.

At the junction V is shortened by 0 bases and J by 11 bases, with 14 bases in between. The germline V gene (reference sequence) supplies CDR1 SGHNT and CDR2 YYREEE. The CDR3 runs 13 amino acids, cysteine and phenylalanine included. The only DNA kept is the CDR3, 39 bases in frame from the first base. The donors were healthy, HIV-negative adults with no recently reported acute infections or vaccinations. Every donor was a Caucasian adult residing in Nashville, Tennessee, USA. CD4+ T cells were enriched by magnetic negative selection; naive cells were then positively selected on CD45RA, and the negative fraction formed the memory subset. Blood was collected by leukapheresis, and PBMCs were isolated by Ficoll-Histopaque density gradient centrifugation and then cryopreserved in liquid nitrogen vapor phase. Purity and quantity of every magnetically sorted T cell population were checked by analytical flow cytometry. Each sorted fraction had its genomic DNA isolated and then quantified by UV absorbance on a Nanodrop 2000c.

Using the deep immunoSEQ assay, TCR CDR3 regions were amplified from genomic DNA by multiplex PCR. Genomic DNA extracted from each cell subset was distributed evenly over all wells of several immunoSEQ 96-well plates, and each plate served as one replicate. For sorted subsets, 150 to 200 ng genomic DNA, equal to 30,000 to 35,000 T cell genomes, was loaded into each replicate PCR. Purified libraries were quantified with a Qubit 3.0 fluorometer, sized on a Bioanalyzer 2100, and re-quantified with the KAPA Library Quantification kit. Each immunoSEQ 96-well plate was sequenced on its own single-read 150-cycle Illumina NextSeq 550 flow cell. In the authors' own workflow: Because only junctional sequences without quality scores were contained in the immunoSEQ output, filtering matching that applied to full-length reads could not be performed. To assign V/J genes and CDR3, sequences were annotated against IMGT germline references using PyIR, a Python wrapper for IgBLAST v1.9. Reads with weak V/J assignments (E-value above 1e-6), missing CDR3, stop codons, out-of-frame junctions, or ambiguous translated residues were removed. A V3J clonotype was defined by an identical inferred V gene, J gene, and CDR3 amino acid sequence. Percentage overlap between repertoires was computed as shared unique clonotypes divided by the size of the smaller repertoire. Three approaches were used to assess repertoire richness: RTK rarefaction, the Chao1 estimator, and Recon v2.1 estimates of unobserved clonotypes. OLGA was used to compute generation probabilities for all TCRbeta clonotypes that the gDNA method yielded from a few donors. TCRdb provides this immuneACCESS table in a form limited to in-frame rearrangements. Some clones are lacking; in checked studies, under half of them reflect an unresolved V gene, and why the rest are absent is not known. The V and J calls and clone size were taken over from that table, and D and trimming were inferred from the DNA. Counted in this sample were about 1 million clones; about 75% of them appeared once. The ten largest make up approximately 1.5% of the sample.

Sequencing was carried out using memory CD4+ T cells sorted from blood. In the paper's terms, the cell subset or site label means: CD45RA-negative fraction. This TCR was sampled from a man between 18 and 35 years old in good health. The sequence is built from TRBV5-4 and TRBJ1-1, with TRBD1 tentatively as D gene (6 bases match). The DNA is TGTGCCAGCAGCTTGGGGACAGAAGCTCGGGCTTTCTTT. This codes for CASSLGTEARAFF. Extended through the reference TRBV5-4 and TRBJ1-1 proteins, this CDR3 yields the full variable domain: ETGVTQSPTHLIKTRGQQVTLRCSSQSGHNTVSWYQQALGQGPQFIFQYYREEENGRGNFPPRFSGLQFPNYSSELNVNALELDDSALYLCASSLGTEARAFFGQGTRLTVV.